These 4 T cell receptor beta chains were all obtained from the same sample, sequenced in a study of T-cell memory formation after mild COVID-19. TCRdb reanalysed the 5' RACE reads using MiXCR and keeps one entry per CDR3 protein. The table has roughly 70,000 distinct CDR3 sequences, approximately 16% seen once. Sample: PBMCs or a T cell subset sorted from them (not recorded which). The receptors come from an adult woman who had mild COVID-19 (a few samples of this study predate the infection). Cell type and time point are not known.

CDR3 bases: TGTGCCAGCAGTTACGCTCTAGCGGGATTACACACCGGGGAGCTGTTTTTT. As protein: CASSYALAGLHTGELFF. This chain uses TRBV6-2 or TRBV6-3 with TRBJ2-2; 9 bases align to TRBD2. The V gene's germline CDR1 is MNHEY and CDR2 SVGEGT. V was pared by 2 bases and J by 3 bases, with 7 bases of the junction left unmatched. The CDR3 runs to 17 residues.

This clonotype was picked up a small number of times. This chain uses TRBV7-2 with TRBJ1-5, with D possibly matching TRBD1 (5 bases). The CDR3 has 14 amino acids. Germline V lookup: CDR1 SGHTA, CDR2 FQGNSA. Trimming removed 5 bases at V and 8 bases at J, with 16 bases between. The CDR3: CASSHLTGLEPQHF. Here the CDR3 DNA reads TGTGCCAGCAGCCACCTGACGGGGCTTGAGCCCCAGCATTTT.

The chain links TRBV11-2 to TRBJ2-1; D gene unclear. Germline CDR1 is SGHAT and CDR2 is FQNNGV. Trimming left V 5 bases short and J 3 bases short, with 17 bases between. The CDR3 is 16 amino acids. DNA of the CDR3: TGTGCCAGCAGCGATTCTCTGAGCGCCAACTACAATGAGCAGTTCTTC. It yields the protein CASSDSLSANYNEQFF.

V is TRBV11-2 and J is TRBJ2-1; TRBD2 agrees at 9 bases. Unmatched junction bases numbered 2, after V lost 5 bases and J lost 3 bases. CDR3 size: 14 residues. CDR1 and CDR2 (germline): SGHAT, FQNNGV. DNA for the CDR3: TGTGCCAGCAGCGTACTAGCGGGCTACAATGAGCAGTTCTTC. Protein product: CASSVLAGYNEQFF.